A selection of T cell receptor beta chains follows, all from one sample in a study of T-cell memory formation after mild COVID-19. TCRdb processed the 5' RACE reads anew with MiXCR; each CDR3 protein has one entry. The sample records around 83,000 distinct CDR3 sequences, 25% being singletons. The sample taken for sequencing was PBMCs or a T cell subset sorted from them (not recorded which). These receptors all stem from a young man who had mild COVID-19 (a few samples of this study predate the infection). Cell type and time point are not known. The CDR3 runs from the conserved cysteine through the conserved F or W. D genes are given only for firm matches. Size is stated for part of the rows, as once, few or many counts, or as a class when the clone is expanded.

D gene	V gene	J gene	clone size	CDR3 DNA	CDR3 protein
TRBD1	TRBV5-1	TRBJ2-3	NA	TGCGCCAGCAGGCAGGGACAGGGGGCAACAGATACGCAGTATTTT	CASRQGQGATDTQYF
NA	TRBV7-8	TRBJ1-6	NA	TGTGCCAGCAGCGCGCCGGATTTGTCTAATTCACCCCTCCACTTT	CASSAPDLSNSPLHF
NA	TRBV4-3	TRBJ1-5	few	TGCGCCAGCAGCCAACGATGGGGCAATCAGCCCCAGCATTTT	CASSQRWGNQPQHF
NA	TRBV7-9	TRBJ1-2	NA	TGTGCCAGCCATGGTTCCTATGGCTACACCTTC	CASHGSYGYTF
NA	TRBV4-2	TRBJ1-1	NA	TGTGCCAGCAGCCAATATGACTCTACGGGAGCTTTCTTT	CASSQYDSTGAFF
NA	TRBV20-1	TRBJ2-5	few	TGCAGTGCGACGACAAACCAAGAGACCCAGTACTTC	CSATTNQETQYF
NA	TRBV5-1	TRBJ2-3	many	TGCGCCAGCAGCTTGGGCAGGGCTAATACGCAGTATTTT	CASSLGRANTQYF
NA	TRBV7-6	TRBJ2-1	NA	TGTGCCAGCAGCTTAGTAGGTACCTACAATGAGCAGTTCTTC	CASSLVGTYNEQFF
NA	TRBV7-2	TRBJ2-1	NA	TGTGCCAGCAGCTTAGTGTATTGGGGCGTTGAGCAGTTCTTC	CASSLVYWGVEQFF
TRBD2	TRBV5-6	TRBJ2-1	NA	TGTGCCAGCAGCTGGGGGGGTACGCCGAATGAGCAGTTCTTC	CASSWGGTPNEQFF
NA	TRBV2	TRBJ2-5	NA	TGTGCCAGCAGGCCGGGGATCTGGGAGACCCAGTACTTC	CASRPGIWETQYF
NA	TRBV5-1	TRBJ2-7	few	TGCGCCAGCAGCTACAAGGGAGGGGGCTCCTACGAGCAGTACTTC	CASSYKGGGSYEQYF
NA	TRBV6-1	TRBJ1-4	NA	TGTGCCAGCAGTGAAGTAGCAGGGGATGAAAAACTGTTTTTT	CASSEVAGDEKLFF
TRBD1	TRBV7-9	TRBJ1-6	few	TGTGCCAGCAGCTTCGACAGGGGTCCTTCACCCCTCCACTTT	CASSFDRGPSPLHF
TRBD2	TRBV6-2/TRBV6-3	TRBJ2-3	NA	TGTGCCAGCAGGGGACTTCGGGGGGCAGATACGCAGTATTTT	CASRGLRGADTQYF
TRBD1	TRBV5-1	TRBJ1-1	NA	TGCGCCAGCAGCTTGTACTGGACAGGGGATGGGAACACTGAAGCTTTCTTT	CASSLYWTGDGNTEAFF
NA	TRBV9	TRBJ2-7	NA	TGTGCCAGCAGCGTAGCCGCAGGTGTCTACGAGCAGTACTTC	CASSVAAGVYEQYF
TRBD1	TRBV11-2	TRBJ2-5	NA	TGTGCCAGCAGCTTGGGGACAGCGGAGGAAGAGACCCAGTACTTC	CASSLGTAEEETQYF
TRBD1	TRBV29-1	TRBJ1-1	NA	TGCAGCGTTGTACAGGGGCGCACTGAAGCTTTCTTT	CSVVQGRTEAFF
NA	TRBV5-1	TRBJ1-2	few	TGCGCCAGCAGCCCGGACCAGGGACCGACTTATGGCTACACCTTC	CASSPDQGPTYGYTF
TRBD2	TRBV27	TRBJ2-1	few	TGTGCCAGCAGTTTATCCCTTAGCGGGGGCCCCTACAATGAGCAGTTCTTC	CASSLSLSGGPYNEQFF
NA	TRBV6-2/TRBV6-3	TRBJ1-1	NA	TGTGCCAGCAGTTACATAGCCGTGAAAAGTAACACTGAAGCTTTCTTT	CASSYIAVKSNTEAFF
NA	TRBV12-3/TRBV12-4	TRBJ2-7	few	TGTGCCAGCAGTTTTGGGCCCTACCAGCAGTACTTC	CASSFGPYQQYF
TRBD1	TRBV27	TRBJ1-1	few	TGTGCCAGCAGATCAGGGGGGAACACTGAAGCTTTCTTT	CASRSGGNTEAFF
TRBD1	TRBV5-1	TRBJ2-7	NA	TGCGCCAGCAGCCCGGACAGGGTGTTCAACGAGCAGTACTTC	CASSPDRVFNEQYF
NA	TRBV7-9	TRBJ2-1	few	TGTGCCAGCCATCGACAGAGCTCCTACAATGAGCAGTTCTTC	CASHRQSSYNEQFF
TRBD2	TRBV27	TRBJ2-1	NA	TGTGCCAGCAGACTAGCGGGGGGGCCGGATGAGCAGTTCTTC	CASRLAGGPDEQFF
NA	TRBV6-2/TRBV6-3	TRBJ2-7	many	TGTGCCAGCAGAACCGGGACATGGACGAAAGGGCAGTACTTC	CASRTGTWTKGQYF
TRBD1	TRBV6-2/TRBV6-3	TRBJ1-2	NA	TGTGCCAGCAGTGCGATTACCCGGACAGGGGACTATGGCTACACCTTC	CASSAITRTGDYGYTF
NA	TRBV5-1	TRBJ2-1	few	TGCGCCAGCAGCTACTCCGATGAGCAGTTCTTC	CASSYSDEQFF
NA	TRBV25-1	TRBJ2-2	few	TGTGCCAGCAGTGAACTAACCCGCGGGACCGGGGAGCTGTTTTTT	CASSELTRGTGELFF
NA	TRBV10-3	TRBJ1-1	NA	TGTGCCATCAGGGAAACCAGTGCCATGAACACTGAAGCTTTCTTT	CAIRETSAMNTEAFF
TRBD2	TRBV18	TRBJ2-7	many	TGTGCCAGCTCACCCACGGGGGGGACGACCTACGAGCAGTACTTC	CASSPTGGTTYEQYF
TRBD1	TRBV2	TRBJ1-1	few	TGTGCCAACCGGGACAGGGGAATGACCACTGAAGCTTTCTTT	CANRDRGMTTEAFF
NA	TRBV6-5	TRBJ1-6	many	TGTGCCAGCAGTTACGGAGAAGGATCGGGTTCACCCCTCCACTTT	CASSYGEGSGSPLHF
NA	TRBV6-1	TRBJ1-5	few	TGTGCCAGCAGCCAGAGGCTTAGTGGAAGGGGCTTTCAGCCCCAGCATTTT	CASSQRLSGRGFQPQHF
NA	TRBV6-2/TRBV6-3	TRBJ2-1	many	TGTGCCAGCGCACGGGGGCTTGAGCAGTTCTTC	CASARGLEQFF
TRBD1	TRBV12-3/TRBV12-4	TRBJ2-7	few	TGTGCCAGCAGTCCCCCCAGGACAGGGGCCTACGAGCAGTACTTC	CASSPPRTGAYEQYF
TRBD2	TRBV12-3/TRBV12-4	TRBJ2-1	NA	TGTGCCAGCAGTTTGGGACTAGCGGGGGGGCCCAATGAGCAGTTCTTC	CASSLGLAGGPNEQFF
TRBD2	TRBV13	TRBJ2-3	NA	TGTGCCACCTTAGCGGGGGCCACGTCAGATACGCAGTATTTT	CATLAGATSDTQYF
TRBD1	TRBV7-9	TRBJ2-1	NA	TGTGCCAGCAGCTCATCAGAAGCCGGGACAGCCAATGAGCAGTTCTTC	CASSSSEAGTANEQFF
NA	TRBV29-1	TRBJ1-1	NA	TGCAGCGTTGTGGGGTCTACCCCTGAAGCTTTCTTT	CSVVGSTPEAFF
TRBD1	TRBV20-1	TRBJ1-1	few	TGCAGTGCTAAAGCGGACAGGGGGGACACTGAAGCTTTCTTT	CSAKADRGDTEAFF
NA	TRBV9	TRBJ1-1	few	TGTGCCAGCAGCGCCGATCTGGGTAACACTGAAGCTTTCTTT	CASSADLGNTEAFF
TRBD2	TRBV4-3	TRBJ2-1	NA	TGCGCCAGCAGCCAAGAGTTAGGAGCGGGGGGTGGCAATGAGCAGTTCTTC	CASSQELGAGGGNEQFF
NA	TRBV4-3	TRBJ1-6	NA	TGCGCCAGCAGCCAAGATCTAATCCGGGGGGATGGTTCACCCCTCCACTTT	CASSQDLIRGDGSPLHF
NA	TRBV6-2/TRBV6-3	TRBJ2-7	NA	TGTGCCAGCAGATCCCGACTGGACAGCGAGCAGTACTTC	CASRSRLDSEQYF
NA	TRBV6-5	TRBJ2-2	few	TGTGCCAGCCACTCAGACCGTAACACCGGGGAGCTGTTTTTT	CASHSDRNTGELFF
TRBD2	TRBV7-9	TRBJ2-3	many	TGTGCCAGCAGCGCGGGGGGGCATACAGATACGCAGTATTTT	CASSAGGHTDTQYF
NA	TRBV7-9	TRBJ1-1	NA	TGTGCCAGCAGCTTTTCTTCTGAAGCTTTCTTT	CASSFSSEAFF
NA	TRBV21-1	TRBJ1-5	few	TGTGCCAGCAGCAAAAATTTGTCTAAGGGTCCTCACAGCAATCAGCCCCAGCATTTT	CASSKNLSKGPHSNQPQHF
NA	TRBV12-3/TRBV12-4	TRBJ2-5	NA	TGTGCCAGCAGGGGGGCCCAAGAGACCCAGTACTTC	CASRGAQETQYF
TRBD1	TRBV25-1	TRBJ2-2	NA	TGTGCCAGCAGTGAAATCACCGGGACAGTCCGCACCGGGGAGCTGTTTTTT	CASSEITGTVRTGELFF